This T cell receptor (beta chain) was captured in a study of graft-versus-host responses after intestinal transplantation. Study as a whole: Among the recipients, transplants were multivisceral, liver-intestinal, or isolated intestinal. Anti-thymocyte globulin was used for induction in all recipients, who then took tacrolimus and steroids for two to four years. Whole-study findings and limits: High graft-versus-host to host-versus-graft T cell clonal ratios marked allografts of patients with graft-donor macrochimerism. Early post-transplant HvG declines tracked with peak circulating GvH clone levels.

TCRdb keeps only in-frame clones here, not all; method: immunoSEQ multiplex PCR. The sample yields 100,000 or so clones, about 93% seen once. Of note for this clone: Its antigen is unknown.

Sequencing used unstimulated CD8+ T cells sorted from spleen or lymph node cells, obtained before intestinal transplant. This TCR was sampled from a human donor who received an intestinal transplant.

The CDR3 region is CASSQVGQSTEAFF. The DNA for the CDR3 is TGCGCCAGCAGCCAAGTAGGACAGTCCACTGAAGCTTTCTTT. This chain connects TRBV4-1 to TRBJ1-1, with D possibly matching TRBD1 (6 bases). The germline gives CDR1 MGHRA, CDR2 YSYEKL. The CDR3 contains 14 residues. With 1 base removed from V and 4 bases from J, the gap between germline ends came to 10 bases.